This TCR beta chain appears in the sequencing data of a study of cytotoxic CD8 clonotypes in ibrutinib-treated CLL. Measured with immunoSEQ multiplex PCR; TCRdb has only the in-frame clones, and not every one. This sample has around 250,000 clones, with around 70% found just once. The CDR3 length is 19 residues. This sample comprised PBMCs, obtained after 24 months of ibrutinib treatment. This rearrangement joins TRBV21-1 to TRBJ1-5; the DNA was not compared with TRBD1, the D call given in the table. TRBV21-1 is listed as a pseudogene. The source is a human donor with chronic lymphocytic leukemia. CDR3 sequence reads: CASSGAQNGSDASNQPQHF. In DNA form, the CDR3 reads TGTGCCAGCAGCGGGGCCCAAAACGGGTCTGATGCTTCGAATCAGCCCCAGCATTTT.